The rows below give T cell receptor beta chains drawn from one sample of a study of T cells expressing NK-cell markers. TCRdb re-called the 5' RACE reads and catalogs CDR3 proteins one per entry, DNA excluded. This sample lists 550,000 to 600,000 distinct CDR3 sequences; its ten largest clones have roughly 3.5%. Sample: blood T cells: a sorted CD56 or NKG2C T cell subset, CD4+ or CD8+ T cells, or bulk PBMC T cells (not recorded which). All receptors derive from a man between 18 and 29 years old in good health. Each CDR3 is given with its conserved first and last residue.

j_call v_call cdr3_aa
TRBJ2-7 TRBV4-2 CASSHQDANPYEQYF
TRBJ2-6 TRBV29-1 CSVIDGSGANVLTF
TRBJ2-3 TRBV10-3 CAILVREGESDTQYF
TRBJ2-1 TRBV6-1 CASSEPWTETYNEQFF
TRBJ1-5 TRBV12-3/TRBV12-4 CASSPQGGGQPQHF
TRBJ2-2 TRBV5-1 CASSLGGRNTGELFF
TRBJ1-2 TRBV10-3 CAIKRPRVDGYTF
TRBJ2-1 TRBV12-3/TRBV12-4 CASRPLRTSGYLGSNEQFF
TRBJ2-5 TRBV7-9 CASSFRERTQETQYF
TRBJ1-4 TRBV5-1 CASSLTGTGHEKLFF
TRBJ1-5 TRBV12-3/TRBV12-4 CASSLRQVRNQPQHF
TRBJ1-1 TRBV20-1 CSARVGTEAFF
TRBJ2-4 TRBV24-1 CATSDSRTWDIQYF
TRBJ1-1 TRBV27 CASSGDASGKAFF
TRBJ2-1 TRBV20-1 CSARGLAVNEQFF
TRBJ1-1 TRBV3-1 CASSQDQVTEAFF
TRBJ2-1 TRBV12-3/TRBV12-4 CASSDRTGNEQFF
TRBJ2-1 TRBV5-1 CASRSLTRTEYNEQFF
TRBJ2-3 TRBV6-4 CASSPQGATDTQYF
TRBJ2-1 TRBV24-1 CATSDRDGSSYNEQFF
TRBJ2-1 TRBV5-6 CASSLVGTSGGNEQFF
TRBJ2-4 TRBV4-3 CASSPQATLAKNIQYF
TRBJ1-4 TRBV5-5 CASSPAPGGNEKLFF
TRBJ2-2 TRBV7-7 CASSPRILDTGELFF
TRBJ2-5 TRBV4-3 CASSSRLAGGVETQYF
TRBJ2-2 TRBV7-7 CASSLVVGQGTTGELFF
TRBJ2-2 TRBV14 CASSQGRGSGELFF
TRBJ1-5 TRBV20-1 CSAPYRGLRDSNQPQHF
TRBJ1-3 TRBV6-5 CASSYSDRAMGQGTIYF
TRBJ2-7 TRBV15 CATSRGNGLAGTYEQYF
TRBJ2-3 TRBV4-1 CASSQDSGRRADTQYF
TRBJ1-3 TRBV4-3 CASSLNQGGNTIYF
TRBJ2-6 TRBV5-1 CASSFRATTSGANVLTF
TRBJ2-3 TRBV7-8 CASSKGLNTDTQYF
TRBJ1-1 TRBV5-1 CASSTGQGEAYGTEAFF